A single sample gave rise to the 31 T cell receptor beta chains below, sequenced in a study of molecular identifiers for immune sequencing clone quantification. Each CDR3 protein is one row after TCRdb ran MiXCR on the PCR reads. The sample holds more than 550,000 distinct CDR3 sequences; about 25% are singletons and the top ten take 0.7% to 0.95%. The sequenced material came from naive CD8+ T cells from blood, with Jurkat cell RNA spiked in. As to subset: FACS-sorted CD8+CD4-CCR7+CD45RA+ naive T cells. The receptors stem from a human donor in good health. Some libraries in this study had Jurkat cell RNA spiked in.

This clonotype was detected only a few times. The genes are TRBV10-3 and TRBJ2-7, with D perhaps being TRBD1 or TRBD2 (6 bases each). Trimming cost V 6 bases and J 2 bases, with 11 bases left between them. Germline V gene data show CDR1 as ENHRY and CDR2 as SYGVKD. The CDR3 contains 13 residues. The CDR3 protein is CAIREGGPYEQYF. CDR3 sequence (DNA): TGTGCCATCAGGGAGGGGGGCCCCTACGAGCAGTACTTC.

This clonotype was counted between two and nine times. This sequence joins TRBV7-9 and TRBJ2-7; D perhaps matches TRBD1 (6 bases). This CDR3 has 17 residues. V shed 0 bases and J shed 3 bases, with 18 bases lying between them. Germline-derived CDR1 and CDR2 are SEHNR and FQNEAQ (reference sequence). CDR3 DNA sequence: TGTGCCAGCAGCTTAGCTTCGGGTTGGACAGACGACTACGAGCAGTACTTC. It specifies CASSLASGWTDDYEQYF. Together with reference TRBV7-9 and TRBJ2-7, the CDR3 gives the full variable domain: DTGVSQNPRHKITKRGQNVTFRCDPISEHNRLYWYRQTLGQGPEFLTYFQNEAQLEKSRLLSDRFSAERPKGSFSTLEIQRTEQGDSAMYLCASSLASGWTDDYEQYFGPGTRLTVT.

This clonotype was found a few times. The gene calls are TRBV27 and TRBJ1-1; 10 bases line up with TRBD1. Germline lookup yields CDR1 MNHEY and CDR2 SMNVEV (reference sequence). There are 15 residues in the CDR3. The junction had 3 bases not matched to a gene; V was cut back by 0 bases and J by 5 bases. In DNA, the CDR3 is TGTGCCAGCAGTTTATCTCGGACAGGGGGTACTGAAGCTTTCTTT. Translation: CASSLSRTGGTEAFF.

About this clonotype: This clone may be a read error of a much larger clone one base away. The V call is TRBV11-2, the J call TRBJ2-7, with TRBD1 matching over 9 bases. Germline trimming cut 5 bases from V and 9 bases from J; bases unmatched to any gene: 11. Germline V CDR1 and CDR2: SGHAT, FQNNGV. The CDR3 runs 14 residues. CDR3 protein: CASSAWTGAHAQYF. CDR3 coding DNA: TGTGCCAGCAGCGCCTGGACAGGGGCCCACGCGCAGTACTTC.

The chain joins TRBV4-1 to TRBJ1-1; D might be TRBD1 (6 bases). The V gene's germline CDR1 is MGHRA and CDR2 YSYEKL. With 0 bases removed from V and 4 bases from J, the gap between germline ends came to 12 bases. The CDR3 is 15 amino acids. The CDR3 spells CASSQEGGGTTEAFF. The CDR3 bases are TGCGCCAGCAGCCAAGAAGGAGGGGGTACCACTGAAGCTTTCTTT.

This clonotype was observed at least ten times. This chain uses TRBV4-3 with TRBJ2-7; the D gene is possibly TRBD2 (7 bases). In germline, CDR1 is LGHNA, CDR2 YSLEER. The CDR3 extends over 14 amino acids. The germline V and J ends were trimmed by 1 base and 3 bases, with 10 bases remaining between them. CDR3 amino acids: CASSQGRGGYEQYF. The CDR3 bases are TGCGCCAGCAGCCAAGGAAGGGGGGGCTACGAGCAGTACTTC.

On this clonotype itself: Compared with germline, one end of the junction differs, possibly owing to a read error. The chain links TRBV4-1 to TRBJ2-7; no clear D. The germline gives CDR1 MGHRA, CDR2 YSYEKL. The CDR3 length is 14 residues. CDR3 region: CASSPGVSSYAQYF. For the CDR3, the DNA is TGCGCCAGCAGCCCCGGCGTCAGCTCCTACGCGCAGTACTTC.

Points on this clonotype: This may come from a read error, since a much larger clone is one base off. The rearrangement links TRBV6-2 or TRBV6-3 to TRBJ1-1; D gene ambiguous. V shed 2 bases and J shed 2 bases, with 12 bases lying between them. Germline lookup yields CDR1 MNHEY and CDR2 SVGEGT. This CDR3 spans 15 amino acids. The CDR3 is CASSYLEVINTEAFF. The DNA of the CDR3 is TGTGCCAGCAGTTACCTTGAGGTAATTAACACTGAAGCTTTCTTT.

On this clonotype itself: A read error may explain this, as a much larger clone is one base away. V gene TRBV28 combines with J gene TRBJ1-5, with 7 bases matching TRBD1. Germline V CDR1 and CDR2: MDHEN, SYDVKM. This CDR3 is 14 amino acids long. The CDR3 DNA sequence: TGTGCCTGCAGTTACACAGGGGGCAATCAGCCCCAGCATTTT. It translates to CACSYTGGNQPQHF.

This clonotype occurred a few times. V gene TRBV27 combines with J gene TRBJ2-3; 13 positions agree with TRBD2. This CDR3 spans 16 amino acids. Germline V gene sequence: CDR1 MNHEY, CDR2 SMNVEV (reference sequence). With V trimmed by 4 bases and J by 2 bases, 3 bases remained unmatched. CDR3 sequence: CASSSGLAGPTDTQYF. CDR3 nucleotides: TGTGCCAGCAGTTCGGGACTAGCGGGACCCACAGATACGCAGTATTTT.

The sample holds many counts of this clonotype. The rearrangement uses TRBV29-1 and TRBJ1-1; 8 nucleotides agree with TRBD1. Germline loops: CDR1 SQVTM, CDR2 ANQGSEA. The CDR3 is 13 amino acids. V was clipped by 4 bases and J by 3 bases; unmatched bases: 4. CDR3 amino acids: CSVVQGDYTEAFF. Here the CDR3 DNA reads TGCAGCGTTGTACAGGGGGATTACACTGAAGCTTTCTTT.

Notes on this clonotype: The germline gene is not matched at one end of the junction; a read error may be the cause. This chain links TRBV6-5 with TRBJ2-1; 8 nucleotides agree with TRBD1. Germline V gene lookup returns CDR1 MNHEY and CDR2 SVGAGI. The length of the CDR3 is 14 residues. Here the CDR3 DNA reads TGTGCCAGCAATCCAGGGGGCATTTACAATGCGCAGTTCTTC. Protein sequence: CASNPGGIYNAQFF.

This chain uses TRBV28 with TRBJ2-1, with 13 nucleotides matching TRBD2. CDR1 and CDR2 (germline): MDHEN, SYDVKM. This CDR3 is built from 15 residues. V lost 7 bases, J lost 7 bases, and 7 bases stayed unmatched. For the CDR3, the DNA is TGTGCCAGCAACCCACTAGCGGGAGGGTGGAATGAGCAGTTCTTC. Translating it yields CASNPLAGGWNEQFF.

Judged by abundance, this clonotype is medium-sized (0.01 to 0.1%). The chain is built from TRBV28 and TRBJ2-3, with 12 bases that match TRBD1. From germline, CDR1 is MDHEN and CDR2 SYDVKM. This CDR3 has 18 residues. V was clipped by 6 bases and J by 6 bases; unmatched bases: 16. The CDR3 spells CASSQDPGTGGAGDTQYF. The DNA for the CDR3 is TGTGCCAGCAGCCAGGACCCCGGGACAGGGGGCGCGGGGGATACGCAGTATTTT.

The genes are TRBV7-3 and TRBJ2-1; 9 bases match TRBD2. The V and J ends lost 6 bases and 5 bases, in that order; junction bases with no gene match: 14. CDR3 size: 17 residues. Germline V gene sequence: CDR1 SGHTA, CDR2 FQGTGA. CDR3 in amino acids: CASSPNEILAGNNEQFF. The CDR3 DNA follows: TGTGCCAGCAGTCCCAACGAGATACTAGCGGGTAACAATGAGCAGTTCTTC.

This clonotype showed up many times. The V call is TRBV28, the J call TRBJ2-3; tentative D call: TRBD1 (6 bases). Trimming removed 2 bases from V and 0 bases from J, with 9 bases in between. Per the germline V gene, CDR1 is MDHEN and CDR2 is SYDVKM. This CDR3 comprises 15 residues. The CDR3 loop reads CASSLGGQSTDTQYF. The CDR3 bases are TGTGCCAGCAGTTTAGGGGGACAAAGCACAGATACGCAGTATTTT.

The J gene is TRBJ2-7, the V gene TRBV29-1; D ambiguous. The CDR3 totals 13 residues. The ends were cut back, 0 bases at V and 6 bases at J, with 12 bases in the middle. The V gene's germline CDR1 is SQVTM and CDR2 ANQGSEA. The DNA for the CDR3 is TGCAGCGTTGAAGACGGCCTCCTAAGCGAGCAGTACTTC. It encodes CSVEDGLLSEQYF.

The CDR3, as DNA: TGTGCCAGTGGACTACGGATTGGCCAAGAGACCCAGTACTTC. This encodes CASGLRIGQETQYF. V is TRBV27 and J is TRBJ2-5; the D gene is possibly TRBD2 (6 bases). Germline V CDR1 and CDR2: MNHEY, SMNVEV (reference sequence). With 9 bases removed from V and 1 base from J, the gap between germline ends came to 15 bases. The CDR3 length is 14 residues.

J is TRBJ1-2 and V is TRBV28; D gene ambiguous. Germline CDR1 MDHEN, CDR2 SYDVKM. The ends were cut back, 3 bases at V and 3 bases at J, with 8 bases in the middle. This CDR3 has 13 residues. The CDR3 is CASSLTPYYGYTF. The CDR3, as DNA: TGTGCCAGCAGTTTGACGCCGTACTATGGCTACACCTTC.

With regard to this clonotype: The final CDR3 position lacks the conserved phenylalanine or tryptophan, pointing to a likely read error. The chain couples TRBV30 to TRBJ2-7; 9 positions agree with TRBD1. The CDR3 covers 14 residues. Germline V lookup: CDR1 GTSNPN, CDR2 SVGIG (reference sequence). For the CDR3, the DNA is TGTGCCTGGAGTGTTACAGGGGGCCCCTACGCGCAGTACTAC. This encodes CAWSVTGGPYAQYY.

Comment on this clonotype: This clone may be a read error of a much larger clone one base away. V usage is TRBV7-8 and J usage is TRBJ2-3; D gene ambiguous. Trimming removed 3 bases at V and 0 bases at J, with 13 bases between. The germline V gene encodes CDR1 SGHVS and CDR2 FQNEAQ. This CDR3 region has 16 residues. The CDR3 DNA is TGTGCCAGCAGCTTTTGGTCGGCAACTAGCACAGATACGCAGTATTTT. This gives the protein CASSFWSATSTDTQYF.

This clonotype was counted a few times. This chain joins TRBV28 and TRBJ2-4; TRBD1 matches 9 bases. The V gene end was trimmed by 4 bases and the J gene end by 8 bases; junction bases not matched to a gene: 9. The CDR3 covers 15 residues. Germline CDR1 and CDR2: MDHEN and SYDVKM. CDR3 region: CASSSQGAPQDIQYF. CDR3 nucleotides: TGTGCCAGCAGTTCACAGGGGGCACCCCAGGACATTCAGTACTTC.

The CDR3 reads CASSPGAGTEKLFF. In nucleotides, the CDR3 is TGCGCCAGCAGCCCCGGGGCAGGAACGGAAAAACTGTTTTTT. This rearrangement joins TRBV4-3 to TRBJ1-4, with TRBD1 as a possible D gene (5 bases). The V end lost 4 bases, the J end lost 8 bases, and 14 bases lay between the germline ends. Germline CDR1 is LGHNA and CDR2 is YSLEER. The CDR3 spans 14 residues.

At least ten counts were recorded for this clonotype. The chain combines TRBV11-2 with TRBJ2-3; no clear D gene. Germline CDR1 and CDR2: SGHAT and FQNNGV. This CDR3 has 14 residues. V dropped 1 base and J dropped 3 bases, with 8 bases sitting between them. CDR3 region: CASSLVSRTDTQYF. The DNA of the CDR3 is TGTGCCAGCAGCTTAGTCTCCAGGACAGATACGCAGTATTTT.

This clonotype has a count of ten or more. The chain employs TRBV15 and TRBJ1-1; perhaps TRBD1 as D (5 bases). The germline V gene encodes CDR1 LNHNV and CDR2 YYDKDF (reference sequence). The ends were cut back, 6 bases at V and 9 bases at J, with 17 bases in the middle. The CDR3 consists of 13 residues. CDR3 nucleotide sequence: TGTGCCACCAGTACCGGGACGGAACCAAAAGCTTTCTTT. This sequence encodes CATSTGTEPKAFF.

This clonotype was observed a handful of times. The genes are TRBV7-6 and TRBJ2-1, with D uncertain. Germline V CDR1 and CDR2: SGHVS, FNYEAQ. Trimming took off 3 bases at V and 8 bases at J, with 17 bases between the two ends. CDR3 length: 15 residues. The chain's CDR3 is CASSFGDAITDEQFF. DNA of the CDR3: TGTGCCAGCAGCTTCGGAGACGCCATTACCGATGAGCAGTTCTTC.

This sequence joins TRBV7-6 and TRBJ1-3, with TRBD1 matching 8 bases. J lost 4 bases, V lost 0 bases, and 2 bases had no gene match. Germline V gene lookup returns CDR1 SGHVS and CDR2 FNYEAQ. This CDR3 contains 15 residues. The CDR3 is CASSLAGTGGNTIYF. DNA for the CDR3: TGTGCCAGCAGCTTAGCGGGGACAGGCGGAAACACCATATATTTT.

This clonotype came up a few times. CDR3 in DNA: TGTGCCAGCAGCCAAGCCGCCGGGACTAGCTCCTATGAGCAGTTCTTC. It translates to CASSQAAGTSSYEQFF. The chain carries TRBV3-1 and TRBJ2-1; TRBD2 matches 9 bases. The CDR3 length is 16 residues. In germline, CDR1 is LGHDT, CDR2 YNNKEL (reference sequence). V lost 1 base and J lost 8; bases outside the gene matches: 9.

As regards this clonotype: A much larger clone lies a single base off, so this may be a read error. V and J are TRBV4-3 and TRBJ1-6, with unresolved D. Germline-derived CDR1 and CDR2 are LGHNA and YSLEER. The CDR3 is made up of 16 amino acids. CDR3 DNA: TGCGTCAGCAGCCAAGACTCCGCACAGACAATTTCACCCCTCCACTTT. Translating it yields CVSSQDSAQTISPLHF.

As for this clonotype: With a much larger clone just one base away, this may be a read error. The rearrangement joins TRBV29-1 to TRBJ2-7, with TRBD2 as a possible D gene (6 bases). CDR1 is SQVTM and CDR2 is ANQGSEA in the germline V gene. This CDR3 spans 13 amino acids. The CDR3 loop reads CSAAGGPLYVQYF. CDR3 nucleotides: TGCAGCGCCGCTGGAGGGCCCCTCTACGTGCAGTACTTC.

The chain employs TRBV28 and TRBJ1-2; TRBD1 agrees at 7 bases. Looked up from germline, CDR1 is MDHEN and CDR2 is SYDVKM. The CDR3 loop spans 23 amino acids. V dropped 2 bases and J dropped 3; count of bases not matched to a gene: 30. The CDR3 coding sequence is TGTGCCAGCAGTTTACGGGACAGAACTAGGCACCGTAGACCGGGGGGCGCGGACTATGGCTACACCTTC. Protein product: CASSLRDRTRHRRPGGADYGYTF.